The 22 T cell receptor beta chains below all came from one sample that was sequenced in a study of patients and donors after allogeneic stem cell transplantation. From the RT-PCR reads, TCRdb called clonotypes with MiXCR, one entry per CDR3 protein. Of under 30,000 distinct CDR3 sequences detected, about 8% appear once; the ten largest clones hold 45% to 60%. The source material was blood, either unsorted or a sorted T cell fraction (not recorded which). The receptors shown here come from a human donor who was either an allogeneic HSCT recipient or a stem cell or donor lymphocyte infusion donor (not recorded which). It is not recorded whose cells these are; they may come from a transplant donor.

The sample holds a few counts of this clonotype. The chain is built from TRBV19 and TRBJ1-2, with D possibly being TRBD1 (5 bases). CDR1 and CDR2 (germline): LNHDA, SQIVND (reference sequence). The CDR3 sequence is 14 residues long. V dropped 7 bases and J dropped 0 bases, with 12 bases sitting between them. CDR3 in amino acids: CASIGQGPNYGYTF. CDR3 nucleotide sequence: TGTGCCAGTATTGGGCAGGGCCCTAACTATGGCTACACCTTC.

The chain links TRBV4-2 to TRBJ2-5, with 15 bases fitting TRBD2. Germline CDR1 reads LGHNA; CDR2 reads YNFKEQ. The V gene end was trimmed by 0 bases and the J gene end by 9 bases; junction bases not matched to a gene: 8. The CDR3 loop spans 17 amino acids. The CDR3: CASSQDWTSGGAAPQYF. DNA of the CDR3: TGTGCCAGCAGCCAAGATTGGACTAGCGGGGGGGCGGCGCCCCAGTACTTC.

This clonotype was picked up many times. The rearrangement uses TRBV20-1 and TRBJ2-3; TRBD2 agrees at 16 bases. CDR1 DFQATT and CDR2 SNEGSKA come from the germline V gene (reference sequence). V was clipped by 6 bases and J by 5 bases; unmatched bases: 8. The CDR3 loop spans 16 amino acids. CDR3 region: CSALGLAGGLEDTQYF. For the CDR3, the DNA is TGCAGTGCCCTGGGACTAGCGGGGGGGCTAGAAGATACGCAGTATTTT.

This clonotype has only a few counts. The V gene is TRBV5-1, the J gene TRBJ1-5; unclear D gene. The germline V gene encodes CDR1 SGHRS and CDR2 YFSETQ. The CDR3 totals 16 residues. V lost 0 bases, J lost 3 bases, and 13 bases lay in between. The CDR3 loop reads CASSLGPGRNNQPQHF. The CDR3 DNA sequence: TGCGCCAGCAGCTTGGGGCCGGGCAGAAACAATCAGCCCCAGCATTTT.

CDR3 nucleotides: TGCGCCAGCAGCTCCTTAGCGGGAGTTAGGGATACGCAGTATTTT. It codes for CASSSLAGVRDTQYF. V usage is TRBV5-1 and J usage is TRBJ2-3; the match to TRBD2 covers 9 bases. Looked up from germline, CDR1 is SGHRS and CDR2 is YFSETQ. This CDR3 contains 15 residues. V was clipped by 3 bases and J by 6 bases; unmatched bases: 8.

This sequence joins TRBV19 and TRBJ2-7; a weak D match, TRBD2 (6 bases). The CDR3 sequence is 13 residues long. The V and J ends lost 3 bases and 1 base respectively, with 7 bases between them. Germline CDR1 is LNHDA and CDR2 is SQIVND (reference sequence). The CDR3 DNA sequence: TGTGCCAGTAGTATGAGCGGGTCCTACGAGCAGTACTTC. This translates into CASSMSGSYEQYF.

This clonotype was picked up many times. CDR3 protein: CASSLGGGAYNEQFF. The CDR3 DNA reads as TGTGCCAGCAGTTTAGGGGGGGGGGCTTACAATGAGCAGTTCTTC. The rearrangement links TRBV12-3 or TRBV12-4 to TRBJ2-1, with D possibly TRBD2 on 7 matching bases. The CDR3 runs 15 residues. V was clipped by 1 base and J by 4 bases, with 11 bases between them.

This clonotype was recorded many times. The chain employs TRBV15 and TRBJ2-5; 10 bases line up with TRBD1. CDR3 length: 17 residues. The trim removed 3 bases at V and 5 bases at J, leaving 12 bases unmatched. Per germline, CDR1 LNHNV and CDR2 YYDKDF (reference sequence). Written as DNA, the CDR3 is TGTGCCACCAGCAGGAGAGAGCCGGGACAGGGGTCGGAGACCCAGTACTTC. Translating gives CATSRREPGQGSETQYF.

This chain uses TRBV7-9 with TRBJ2-5; the D gene is possibly TRBD1 (5 bases). V was clipped by 0 bases and J by 7 bases, with 15 bases between them. Germline-derived CDR1 and CDR2 are SEHNR and FQNEAQ (reference sequence). The CDR3 spans 15 residues. For the CDR3, the DNA is TGTGCCAGCAGCTTAGCTAACAGGTGGTCCGGGACCCAGTACTTC. It yields the protein CASSLANRWSGTQYF.

At least ten counts were recorded for this clonotype. The V and J genes are TRBV12-3 or TRBV12-4 and TRBJ1-1; possible D gene TRBD1, 6 bases. Trimming took off 6 bases at V and 8 bases at J, with 19 bases between the two ends. The CDR3 runs 14 residues. In nucleotides, the CDR3 is TGTGCCAGCAGCCCAGGCCTCAGGGGCTGGGAAGCTTTCTTT. Amino acids: CASSPGLRGWEAFF.

This clonotype was counted a few times. The gene calls are TRBV11-2 and TRBJ2-6; D is ambiguous. V was clipped by 11 bases and J by 0 bases, with 8 bases between them. CDR1 is SGHAT, CDR2 FQNNGV, per germline. The length of the CDR3 is 13 residues. CDR3 nucleotides: TGTGCCGGCAAAAGCTCTGGGGCCAACGTCCTGACTTTC. Translating it yields CAGKSSGANVLTF.

This clonotype has just a few counts. The V and J genes are TRBV20-1 and TRBJ1-2; 7 positions match TRBD1. CDR1 and CDR2 from the germline V gene are DFQATT and SNEGSKA (reference sequence). The length of the CDR3 is 13 residues. The V and J ends lost 5 bases and 0 bases, in that order; junction bases with no gene match: 3. The CDR3 DNA follows: TGCAGTGCTTGGGACAGAACTAACTATGGCTACACCTTC. Protein sequence: CSAWDRTNYGYTF.

This clonotype occurred a few times. This rearrangement joins TRBV2 to TRBJ1-5; a possible D gene is TRBD1 (5 bases). This CDR3 has 15 residues. Looked up from germline, CDR1 is SNHLY and CDR2 is FYNNEI. The V end lost 6 bases, the J end lost 0 bases, and 12 bases lay between the germline ends. CDR3 in amino acids: CASRGDGHSNQPQHF. The CDR3 coding sequence is TGTGCCAGCAGAGGGGACGGCCATAGCAATCAGCCCCAGCATTTT.

In its sample, this clonotype was seen a few times. The chain has TRBV27 and TRBJ1-1, with 9 bases matching TRBD1. Germline loops: CDR1 MNHEY, CDR2 SMNVEV (reference sequence). The V segment lost 7 bases and the J segment 3 bases; nucleotides outside the gene matches: 3. The CDR3 contains 13 residues. CDR3 sequence: CASKRDRDTEAFF. In DNA, the CDR3 is TGTGCCAGCAAAAGGGACAGGGACACTGAAGCTTTCTTT.

There are many counts of this clonotype. CDR3 nucleotides: TGTGCCAGCAGTTACTCGTGGGACAACAATGAGCAGTTCTTC. Its protein is CASSYSWDNNEQFF. The V and J genes are TRBV6-5 and TRBJ2-1, with D possibly being TRBD1 (6 bases). The ends were cut back, 0 bases at V and 5 bases at J, with 8 bases in the middle. CDR3 length: 14 amino acids. Germline CDR1 is MNHEY and CDR2 is SVGAGI.

This clonotype was seen at least ten times. The V call is TRBV5-1, the J call TRBJ1-1; D may be TRBD1 (5 bases). V dropped 4 bases and J dropped 1 base, with 11 bases sitting between them. This CDR3 has 14 residues. Germline V gene sequence: CDR1 SGHRS, CDR2 YFSETQ. In DNA form, the CDR3 reads TGCGCCAGCAGCCGAGGGGCAGGGAACACTGAAGCTTTCTTT. This gives the protein CASSRGAGNTEAFF.

This rearrangement joins TRBV20-1 to TRBJ2-7; no clear D. The CDR3 is made up of 12 amino acids. With 4 bases removed from V and 5 bases from J, the gap between germline ends came to 12 bases. The germline V gene has CDR1 DFQATT and CDR2 SNEGSKA (reference sequence). In DNA, the CDR3 is TGCAGTGCTAAACGGTCCCACCACGAGCAGTACTTC. This sequence encodes CSAKRSHHEQYF.

Many counts were recorded for this clonotype. This chain joins TRBV7-9 and TRBJ1-5; D gene ambiguous. Per the germline V gene, CDR1 is SEHNR and CDR2 is FQNEAQ (reference sequence). The CDR3 is 13 amino acids. V lost 0 bases and J lost 4, with 4 bases in between. The CDR3 loop is CASSLARNQPQHF. CDR3 in DNA: TGTGCCAGCAGCTTAGCCCGTAATCAGCCCCAGCATTTT.

This clonotype was detected many times. The chain joins TRBV25-1 to TRBJ2-6, with D perhaps TRBD2 (6 bases). The CDR3 has 15 residues. The germline CDR1 and CDR2 sequences are MGHDK and SYGVNS. Trimming took off 5 bases at V and 4 bases at J, with 12 bases between the two ends. CDR3 in amino acids: CASSSGGSGANVLTF. DNA of the CDR3: TGTGCCAGCAGTTCTGGGGGGTCCGGGGCCAACGTCCTGACTTTC.

At least ten counts were recorded for this clonotype. The rearrangement uses TRBV6-2 or TRBV6-3 and TRBJ1-5, with D possibly matching TRBD1 (6 bases). Between the trimmed V and J ends, which lost 6 bases and 5 bases, there was a span of 14 bases. The CDR3 runs to 14 residues. Germline CDR1 and CDR2: MNHEY and SVGEGT. DNA of the CDR3: TGTGCCAGCAGCCAAACAGGGAGGTATCAGCCCCAGCATTTT. Residues: CASSQTGRYQPQHF.

This clonotype was observed at least ten times. The chain uses TRBV28 and TRBJ2-1; 13 nucleotides line up with TRBD2. There are 16 residues in the CDR3. Germline lookup yields CDR1 MDHEN and CDR2 SYDVKM. The V gene end was trimmed by 3 bases and the J gene end by 7 bases; junction bases not matched to a gene: 6. The CDR3 DNA follows: TGTGCCAGCAGTTTCGCACTAGCGGGGGGGCCGAATGAGCAGTTCTTC. Protein: CASSFALAGGPNEQFF. The variable domain in full, with the rest retrieved from reference TRBV28 and TRBJ2-1, is DVKVTQSSRYLVKRTGEKVFLECVQDMDHENMFWYRQDPGLGLRLIYFSYDVKMKEKGDIPEGYSVSREKKERFSLILESASTNQTSMYLCASSFALAGGPNEQFFGPGTRLTVL.

This clonotype was seen repeatedly, ten times or more. The gene calls are TRBV20-1 and TRBJ1-5, with no clear D. V was shortened by 5 bases and J by 2 bases, with 10 bases between the two germline ends. This CDR3 has 13 amino acids. Germline CDR1 DFQATT, CDR2 SNEGSKA (reference sequence). CDR3 sequence (DNA): TGCAGTGCTTCAGACGGGGGCAATCAGCCCCAGCATTTT. It translates to CSASDGGNQPQHF.